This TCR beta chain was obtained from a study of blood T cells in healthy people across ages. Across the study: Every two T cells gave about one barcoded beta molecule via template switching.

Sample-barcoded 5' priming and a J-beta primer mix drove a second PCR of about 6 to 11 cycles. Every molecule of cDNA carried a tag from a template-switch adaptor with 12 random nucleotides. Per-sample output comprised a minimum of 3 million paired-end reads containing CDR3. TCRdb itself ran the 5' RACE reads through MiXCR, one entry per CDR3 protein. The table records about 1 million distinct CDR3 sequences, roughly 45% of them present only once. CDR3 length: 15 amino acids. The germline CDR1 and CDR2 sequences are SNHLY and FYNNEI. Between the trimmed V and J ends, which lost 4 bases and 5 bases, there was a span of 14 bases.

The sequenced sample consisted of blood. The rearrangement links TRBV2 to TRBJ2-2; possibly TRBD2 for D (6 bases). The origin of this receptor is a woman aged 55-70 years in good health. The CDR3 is CASSAEEEGTGELFF. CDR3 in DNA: TGTGCCAGCAGTGCAGAGGAGGAGGGGACCGGGGAGCTGTTTTTT.